The T cell receptor (beta chain) described here comes from a study of T cell responses to AZD1222 COVID-19 vaccine. Using immunoSEQ multiplex PCR, the repertoire was profiled, and TCRdb retains in-frame clones only, with some absent. The sample lists roughly 80,000 clones; over 80% were seen once. This CDR3 comprises 13 residues. V lost 4 bases, J lost 7 bases, and 11 bases lay in between. In germline, CDR1 is MNHEY, CDR2 SVGAGI. This chain joins TRBV6-5 and TRBJ1-5; D perhaps matches TRBD1 (6 bases). This receptor was identified in an adult in good health. Sequences were derived from peripheral blood, sampled on day 0 of AZD1222 vaccination. CDR3 residues: CASSSTGSQPQHF. Here the CDR3 DNA reads TGTGCCAGCAGTTCCACAGGGAGCCAGCCCCAGCATTTT.